This T cell receptor (beta chain) was obtained from a study of blood T cell repertoires in COVID-19. Study background: Material from acute and convalescent COVID-19 was sourced from the United States, Italy and Spain.

CDR1 is SGHKS, CDR2 YYEKEE, per germline (reference sequence). J gave up 7 bases and V 4 bases, and 12 bases lay outside the gene matches. The CDR3 extends over 16 amino acids. Assay: immunoSEQ multiplex PCR; the TCRdb copy retains only in-frame clones and omits some. The table lists under 250,000 clones, over 70% of them singletons. The sequenced material came from peripheral blood. The receptor was isolated from a man aged 40-49 years with active or convalescent COVID-19. The chain has TRBV5-5 and TRBJ2-5; TRBD2 matches 11 bases. CDR3 sequence reads: CASSQPGLAGTVTQYF. CDR3 nucleotides: TGTGCCAGCAGCCAACCCGGACTAGCGGGTACGGTGACCCAGTACTTC.